This TCR beta chain was found in a study of cytomegalovirus exposure and HLA in healthy donors. The PCR was carried out with 60 Vbeta primers and 13 Jbeta primers. Clones were sequenced by immunoSEQ multiplex PCR, and TCRdb holds only the in-frame ones, with some missing. The table shows under 85,000 clones, with 70% to 75% occurring only once. Study-level results: Sequencing probably produced one cluster of sequence variants that were highly shared.

This CDR3 contains 12 residues. The V and J ends lost 0 bases and 12 bases respectively, with 9 bases between them. CDR1 is SGHRS, CDR2 YFSETQ, per germline. To note about this clone: The antigen is unknown.

This receptor was taken from a woman younger than 45 in good health and CMV-seropositive. This chain joins TRBV5-1 and TRBJ1-4; D is possibly TRBD1 (5 bases). Source material: PBMCs. The CDR3 is CASSLVGVELFF. The CDR3 nucleotides read TGCGCCAGCAGCTTGGTAGGGGTGGAACTGTTTTTT.